Listed below are T cell receptor beta chains from one sample, sequenced in a study of shared clonotypes between healthy human individuals. This table comes from immunoSEQ multiplex PCR, and its TCRdb copy is limited to in-frame clones, with some not included. The sample lists around 2,100,000 clones; about 95% were seen once. The material sequenced was naive CD8+ T cells sorted from blood. The receptors were gathered from a man in his late teens or twenties in good health. Each CDR3 is given with its conserved first and last residue. A D gene is named only where the DNA matches it firmly. Size is omitted from some rows. Given values are once, few, many or a class for expanded clones.

size | D | J | V | DNA | CDR3
. | TRBD2 | TRBJ2-5 | TRBV7-8 | TGTGCCAGCAGCTTTCCTCGGAGCGGGGAGGGGCAAGAGACCCAGTACTTC | CASSFPRSGEGQETQYF
once | . | TRBJ2-7 | TRBV7-9 | TGTGCCAGCAGCCCAGTTCGCGGCAATAGCTACGAGCAGTACTTC | CASSPVRGNSYEQYF
. | . | TRBJ2-5 | TRBV10-1 | TGCGCCAGCAGTGAGCAGCTAGGAAGTTACGAGACCCAGTACTTC | CASSEQLGSYETQYF
. | . | TRBJ1-1 | TRBV25-1 | TGTGCCAGCAGGTTCGGCACTGAAGCTTTCTTT | CASRFGTEAFF
. | . | TRBJ1-1 | TRBV27 | TGTGCCAGCAGTCTACAGGGTGGGAACACTGAAGCTTTCTTT | CASSLQGGNTEAFF
. | TRBD1 | TRBJ1-2 | TRBV5-4 | TGTGCCAGCAGCCAGGACCTCCGACAGGGGGTGATTTATGGCTACACCTTC | CASSQDLRQGVIYGYTF
. | . | TRBJ2-7 | TRBV27 | TGTGCCAGTCGGGGGACAGCTGGAGGCGAGCAGTACTTC | CASRGTAGGEQYF
. | TRBD2 | TRBJ2-3 | TRBV29-1 | TGCAGCGTTTGGGGGGGTCAGGGTAGGTCAGATACGCAGTATTTT | CSVWGGQGRSDTQYF
. | TRBD1 | TRBJ2-3 | TRBV20-1 | TGCAGTGCTAGAGGGACAGGGACGCAGTATTTT | CSARGTGTQYF
. | . | TRBJ1-1 | TRBV19 | TGTGCCAGTAGTATAGTAAACAGGAAAGCTTTCTTT | CASSIVNRKAFF
. | . | TRBJ2-7 | TRBV28 | TGTGCCAGCAGTACGGACCGCCTAGGACAGCTGATCTACGAGCAGTACTTC | CASSTDRLGQLIYEQYF
. | TRBD2 | TRBJ2-2 | TRBV9 | TGTGCCAGCAGCATTACTAGCGGGGGCTCGAACACCGGGGAGCTGTTTTTT | CASSITSGGSNTGELFF
few | . | TRBJ1-5 | TRBV25-1 | TGTGCCAGCAGTGTGACGGAAAGCAATCAGCCCCAGCATTTT | CASSVTESNQPQHF
. | TRBD2 | TRBJ2-7 | TRBV19 | TGTGCCAGTAGTATAAGCCTAGCGGGAACCTACGAGCAGTACTTC | CASSISLAGTYEQYF
. | TRBD2 | TRBJ2-7 | TRBV4-1 | TGCGCCAGCAGCCAGGAAACTAGCGGTCCACATTACGAGCAGTACTTC | CASSQETSGPHYEQYF
. | . | TRBJ2-3 | TRBV2 | TGTGCCAGCAGTGTCGACACTAGCACAGATACGCAGTATTTT | CASSVDTSTDTQYF
. | . | TRBJ2-2 | TRBV6-5 | TGTGCCAGCAGTTATTCTACAGCTGGGGAGCTGTTTTTT | CASSYSTAGELFF
. | . | TRBJ2-3 | TRBV30 | TGTGCCTGGAGGTTTGAGACAGGACCGAGCGTCACAGATACGCAGTATTTT | CAWRFETGPSVTDTQYF
few | TRBD1 | TRBJ1-6 | TRBV6-6 | TGTGCCAGCAGTTACATGGACAGGGTGTATAATTCACCCCTCCACTTT | CASSYMDRVYNSPLHF
. | TRBD1 | TRBJ2-5 | TRBV15 | TGTGCCACCAGCAGAGAAGAACAGGGGCCCCTCGGAGAGACCCAGTACTTC | CATSREEQGPLGETQYF
. | TRBD2 | TRBJ2-7 | TRBV7-8 | TGTGCCAGCACCCCTCTAGCGGACCCCTACGAGCAGTACTTC | CASTPLADPYEQYF
. | . | TRBJ2-3 | TRBV11-1 | TGTGCCAGCAGCTTAGGGGACACCGGGGATACGCAGTATTTT | CASSLGDTGDTQYF
. | . | TRBJ1-4 | TRBV7-9 | TGTGCCAGCAGCTTAGTAAGAGGAAGTAATGAAAAACTGTTTTTT | CASSLVRGSNEKLFF
. | TRBD2 | TRBJ2-5 | TRBV4-1 | TGCGCCAGCAGCCAAGTAGGACTAGCGGCGGAGACCCAGTACTTC | CASSQVGLAAETQYF
once | . | TRBJ1-1 | TRBV28 | TGTGCCAGCAGTTCAGAGACAGTCATGAACACTGAAGCTTTCTTT | CASSSETVMNTEAFF
. | . | TRBJ2-7 | TRBV7-6 | TGTGCCAGCAGCTTAAGGAAATCCTACGAGCAGTACTTC | CASSLRKSYEQYF
. | . | TRBJ2-7 | TRBV7-2 | TGTGCCAGCAGCGCCTCGGGCGGGACCCCCTACGAGCAGTACTTC | CASSASGGTPYEQYF
. | . | TRBJ2-7 | TRBV2 | TGTGCCAGCAGTGGAACTCGGGCCTACGAGCAGTACTTC | CASSGTRAYEQYF
. | . | TRBJ2-3 | TRBV11-2 | TGTGCCAGCAGCTTATATCACAGGAGCACAGATACGCAGTATTTT | CASSLYHRSTDTQYF
. | . | TRBJ1-1 | TRBV30 | TGTGCCTGGAGCGCCGGGCCTCCAAAAGGTCTGAACACTGAAGCTTTCTTT | CAWSAGPPKGLNTEAFF
. | . | TRBJ2-7 | TRBV28 | TGTGCCAGCAGTCTTACAGGGAACTCCTACGAGCAGTACTTC | CASSLTGNSYEQYF
. | TRBD1 | TRBJ1-1 | TRBV5-6 | TGTGCCAGCAGCGAGACAGGGGTTGAAGCTTTCTTT | CASSETGVEAFF
. | TRBD2 | TRBJ2-1 | TRBV29-1 | TGCAGCGTTGAAGATGATGCGGGAGGGCCTTGGGAGCAGTTCTTC | CSVEDDAGGPWEQFF
. | TRBD2 | TRBJ2-7 | TRBV19 | TGTGCCAGTAGTATCGGCAGGCGGGGGTTCGAGCAGTACTTC | CASSIGRRGFEQYF
. | TRBD2 | TRBJ2-7 | TRBV7-9 | TGTGCCAGCAGCACAGCTAGCGGAGGGACCTACGAGCAGTACTTC | CASSTASGGTYEQYF
. | . | TRBJ1-1 | TRBV2 | TGTGCCAGCGAGGGAATTGAAGCTTTCTTT | CASEGIEAFF
. | . | TRBJ2-7 | TRBV11-2 | TGTGCCAGCAGCTTAGTGGGGCTCGACGAGCAGTACTTC | CASSLVGLDEQYF